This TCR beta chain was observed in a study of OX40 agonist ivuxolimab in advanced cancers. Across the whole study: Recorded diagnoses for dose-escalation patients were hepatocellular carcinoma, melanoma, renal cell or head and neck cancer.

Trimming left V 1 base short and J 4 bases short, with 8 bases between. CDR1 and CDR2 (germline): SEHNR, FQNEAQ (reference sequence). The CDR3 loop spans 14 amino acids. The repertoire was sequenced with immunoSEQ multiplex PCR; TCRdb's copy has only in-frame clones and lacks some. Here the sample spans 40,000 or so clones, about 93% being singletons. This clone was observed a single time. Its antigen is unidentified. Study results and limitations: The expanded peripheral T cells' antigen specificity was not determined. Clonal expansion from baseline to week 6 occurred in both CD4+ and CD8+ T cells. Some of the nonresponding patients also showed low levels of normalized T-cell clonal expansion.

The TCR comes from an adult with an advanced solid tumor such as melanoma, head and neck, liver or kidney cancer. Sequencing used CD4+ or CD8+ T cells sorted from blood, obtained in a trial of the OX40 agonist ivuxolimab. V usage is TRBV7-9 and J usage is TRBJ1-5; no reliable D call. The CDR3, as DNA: TGTGCCAGCAGCTTAGAAGGGTTGAATCAGCCCCAGCATTTT. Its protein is CASSLEGLNQPQHF.